The 19 T cell receptor beta chains below all came from one sample that was sequenced in a study of CD8+CD57+ T cells in acquired aplastic anemia. Patients picked for sequencing had shown CD8+CD57+ cell expansion detected by flow cytometry. Researchers used genomic DNA as the template to profile TCR beta VDJ and CDR3. TCRdb fed the reads into MiXCR, producing one record per CDR3 protein. The sample gives roughly 290,000 distinct CDR3 sequences, under 65% of which show up once; 1.3% is in the top ten. Sequencing was done on a sample of sorted CD4+, CD8+, or CD8+CD57+ T cells (not recorded which) from PBMCs. All receptors come from a human donor with aplastic anemia.

A word on this clonotype: One base away lies a much larger clone, so this may be a sequencing read error. The chain uses TRBV19 and TRBJ2-3, with 8 positions matching TRBD1. Germline loops: CDR1 LNHDA, CDR2 SQIVND (reference sequence). CDR3 size: 14 residues. The V gene end was trimmed by 8 bases and the J gene end by 4 bases; junction bases not matched to a gene: 8. The CDR3 coding sequence is TGTGCCAGTCGAAAATCAGGGGGCCCAGATACGCAGTATTTT. Protein product: CASRKSGGPDTQYF. Full variable domain (remainder filled in from reference TRBV19 and TRBJ2-3): DGGITQSPKYLFRKEGQNVTLSCEQNLNHDAMYWYRQDPGQGLRLIYYSQIVNDFQKGDIAEGYSVSREKKESFPLTVTSAQKNPTAFYLCASRKSGGPDTQYFGPGTRLTVL.

The chain recombines TRBV5-4 with TRBJ1-2; tentative D call: TRBD1 (5 bases). CDR1 is SGHNT, CDR2 YYREEE, per germline (reference sequence). This CDR3 is 14 amino acids long. Deletions cut 3 bases from V and 4 bases from J, with 13 bases between. CDR3 nucleotide sequence: TGTGCCAGCAGCTACACAATGGGGGGCTATGGCTACACCTTC. Its translation is CASSYTMGGYGYTF.

This clonotype was seen ten or more times. J is TRBJ1-4 and V is TRBV12-3 or TRBV12-4, with 9 bases identical to TRBD1. The CDR3 consists of 15 residues. V gave up 6 bases and J gave up 4 bases; unmatched junction bases: 6. The CDR3 protein is CASRTGGADNEKLFF. In DNA form, the CDR3 reads TGTGCCAGCAGAACAGGGGGCGCGGATAATGAAAAACTGTTTTTT.

This clonotype appeared many times. The CDR3 spells CASSSKLTNEQFF. Here the CDR3 DNA reads TGTGCCAGCAGTTCAAAGCTTACAAATGAGCAGTTCTTC. The chain has TRBV5-8 and TRBJ2-1; D unresolved. The CDR3 sequence is 13 residues long. CDR1 is SGHTS, CDR2 YDEGEE, per germline. V lost 5 bases and J 7 bases, leaving 13 bases between the germline ends.

This clonotype came up many times. This CDR3 reads CASSLSAGSYNEQFF. CDR3 coding DNA: TGTGCCAGCAGCTTGTCCGCGGGATCTTACAATGAGCAGTTCTTC. The chain links TRBV5-5 to TRBJ2-1; maybe TRBD2 (6 bases). Germline V gene lookup returns CDR1 SGHKS and CDR2 YYEKEE (reference sequence). V was clipped by 1 base and J by 4 bases, with 12 bases between them. The CDR3 totals 15 residues.

On this clonotype: Its ends do not fully match the called genes, so a read error is possible. This sequence joins TRBV7-9 and TRBJ2-1; weak D call: TRBD1 (6 bases). The CDR3 contains 13 residues. Germline CDR1 and CDR2: SEHNR and FQNEAQ (reference sequence). The CDR3 DNA follows: TGTGCTAGCAACGAACAGGGATTAAATGAGCAGTTCTTC. This encodes CASNEQGLNEQFF.

This clonotype was seen a few times. The chain couples TRBV2 to TRBJ2-3; unclear D gene. Germline CDR1 is SNHLY and CDR2 is FYNNEI. CDR3 length equals 14 residues. V lost 8 bases to trimming and J lost 1 base, with 13 bases between them. Here the CDR3 DNA reads TGTGCCAGCTCATCCGGAACTGGCACAGATACGCAGTATTTT. Protein sequence: CASSSGTGTDTQYF.

The chain employs TRBV19 and TRBJ2-5, with unresolved D. The CDR3 runs to 9 residues. Trimming took off 3 bases at V and 9 bases at J, with 2 bases between the two ends. CDR1 and CDR2 (germline): LNHDA, SQIVND (reference sequence). The CDR3 spells CASSIAQYF. CDR3 bases: TGTGCCAGTAGTATTGCCCAGTACTTC.

The V call is TRBV29-1, the J call TRBJ1-5; D uncertain. This CDR3 has 14 amino acids. Germline loops: CDR1 SQVTM, CDR2 ANQGSEA. V was cut by 8 bases and J by 0 bases, with 14 bases left in between. In nucleotides, the CDR3 is TGCAGCCCCCCAGGACGGGATAGCAATCAGCCCCAGCATTTT. This gives the protein CSPPGRDSNQPQHF.

The V call is TRBV2, the J call TRBJ2-7; 9 bases agree with TRBD1. Germline V gene sequence: CDR1 SNHLY, CDR2 FYNNEI. This CDR3 is 12 amino acids long. V was clipped by 7 bases and J by 7 bases; unmatched bases: 5. CDR3 sequence: CASNGQGIEQYF. The CDR3 DNA follows: TGTGCCAGCAATGGACAGGGGATAGAGCAGTACTTC.

The V and J genes are TRBV19 and TRBJ1-5; 7 nucleotides align to TRBD1. Germline V gives CDR1 LNHDA, CDR2 SQIVND (reference sequence). The CDR3 covers 14 residues. Unmatched junction bases numbered 2, after V lost 0 bases and J lost 6 bases. CDR3 sequence: CASSIEGGPQPQHF. The CDR3 DNA reads as TGTGCCAGTAGTATAGAAGGGGGCCCTCAGCCCCAGCATTTT.

The rearrangement uses TRBV10-3 and TRBJ1-4; D uncertain. Between the trimmed V and J ends, which lost 2 bases and 10 bases, there was a span of 14 bases. The length of the CDR3 is 14 residues. Looked up from germline, CDR1 is ENHRY and CDR2 is SYGVKD. For the CDR3, the DNA is TGTGCCATCAGTGAGATGCCAGGTAACGGAAAACTGTTTTTT. It encodes CAISEMPGNGKLFF.

The chain recombines TRBV27 with TRBJ1-2, with 7 bases that match TRBD1. The CDR3 consists of 14 residues. Germline loops: CDR1 MNHEY, CDR2 SMNVEV (reference sequence). J was trimmed by 6 bases and V by 7 bases; bases with no gene match: 11. The CDR3 DNA reads TGTGCCAGCAACTCAGGGGGGGCTTTGAATGGCTACACCTTC. Translated, it gives CASNSGGALNGYTF.

The CDR3 DNA is TGTGCCACCTTGCATTCGACAGAGAATGAAAACATTCAGTACTTC. Translating gives CATLHSTENENIQYF. The rearrangement links TRBV6-1 to TRBJ2-4; a possible D gene is TRBD1 (5 bases). Germline V gives CDR1 MNHNS, CDR2 SASEGT. The CDR3 loop spans 15 amino acids. Trimming took 10 bases from V and 5 from J, leaving 21 bases between them.

In this sample, this clonotype turned up a few times. The V gene is TRBV3-1, the J gene TRBJ2-1; TRBD2 matches at 8 bases. Germline V CDR1 and CDR2: LGHDT, YNNKEL (reference sequence). V shed 3 bases, J shed 0 bases, and the junction held 4 bases outside the gene matches. CDR3 size: 16 residues. The CDR3 sequence is CASSHLSGGSYNEQFF. CDR3 DNA sequence: TGTGCCAGCAGCCACCTAAGCGGGGGCTCCTACAATGAGCAGTTCTTC.

V usage is TRBV11-3 and J usage is TRBJ1-2, with D perhaps TRBD1 (6 bases). The CDR3 is 14 residues long. Trimming took off 5 bases at V and 8 bases at J, with 18 bases between the two ends. Germline V gene sequence: CDR1 SGHNT, CDR2 YENEEA. The CDR3 sequence is CASSPRGGAGGYTF. The CDR3 DNA sequence: TGTGCCAGCAGCCCAAGGGGGGGGGCTGGCGGCTACACCTTC.

This rearrangement joins TRBV20-1 to TRBJ2-7; 11 bases align to TRBD1. The J segment lost 7 bases and the V segment lost 6 bases, leaving 5 bases of the junction unmatched. Per the germline V gene, CDR1 is DFQATT and CDR2 is SNEGSKA (reference sequence). The CDR3 sequence is 12 residues long. The CDR3, as DNA: TGCAGTGCCAGGACAGGGGGCCGGGAGCAGTACTTC. It encodes CSARTGGREQYF.

This clonotype has ten or more counts. The rearrangement uses TRBV4-2 and TRBJ1-2, with TRBD1 matching 12 bases. The CDR3 loop spans 20 amino acids. The germline V gene has CDR1 LGHNA and CDR2 YNFKEQ. V lost 2 bases to trimming and J lost 1 base; unmatched junction nucleotides: 14. The CDR3 reads CASSQPITGQGAPFNYGYTF. CDR3 nucleotide sequence: TGTGCCAGCAGCCAACCAATCACGGGACAGGGGGCTCCCTTTAACTATGGCTACACCTTC.

The rearrangement joins TRBV24-1 to TRBJ1-2; 8 bases map to TRBD1. This CDR3 region has 12 residues. Germline trimming cut 2 bases from V and 14 bases from J; bases unmatched to any gene: 6. Per germline, CDR1 KGHDR and CDR2 SFDVKD. The CDR3 DNA reads as TGTGCCACCAGTGATTGGCCAGGGGGCGAGACCTTC. Translating gives CATSDWPGGETF.